The 30 T cell receptor beta chains reported below all come from one sample, sequenced in a study of cytomegalovirus exposure and HLA in healthy donors. In the PCR, 60 Vbeta and 13 Jbeta primers were used. The repertoire was sequenced with immunoSEQ multiplex PCR; TCRdb's copy has only in-frame clones and lacks some. Of approximately 190,000 clones in the sample, approximately 87% were seen once. The specimen was PBMCs. These receptors were obtained from a man under 40 in good health and CMV-seronegative.

The chain has TRBV4-1 and TRBJ2-1, with 12 bases matching TRBD1. The V gene's germline CDR1 is MGHRA and CDR2 YSYEKL. The CDR3 has 16 amino acids. Trimming removed 0 bases from V and 7 bases from J; junction bases left unmatched: 4. The DNA of the CDR3 is TGCGCCAGCAGCCAAGAAGGGACAGGGGGCGGGAATGAGCAGTTCTTC. Translated: CASSQEGTGGGNEQFF.

The CDR3 sequence is CASTPNRGYNQPQHF. DNA of the CDR3: TGTGCCAGCACTCCCAATCGGGGGTACAATCAGCCCCAGCATTTT. The gene calls are TRBV6-5 and TRBJ1-5; D might be TRBD1 (5 bases). The CDR3 runs to 15 residues. The ends were cut back, 7 bases at V and 3 bases at J, with 16 bases in the middle. From germline, CDR1 is MNHEY and CDR2 SVGAGI.

This CDR3 is CASSPSSVYGYTF. The CDR3 DNA follows: TGTGCCAGCAGCCCTTCCTCGGTCTATGGCTACACCTTC. V and J are TRBV14 and TRBJ1-2; no clear D gene. CDR1 and CDR2 (germline): SGHDN, FVKESK. Trimming cost V 4 bases and J 4 bases, with 10 bases left between them. The CDR3 contains 13 residues.

This chain links TRBV2 with TRBJ1-5, with D possibly TRBD1 on 5 matching bases. The CDR3 loop spans 14 amino acids. Trimming shortened V by 3 bases and J by 4 bases, and 10 bases separated the two germline ends. The germline V gene encodes CDR1 SNHLY and CDR2 FYNNEI. The CDR3 spells CASSDRGWNQPQHF. CDR3 DNA: TGTGCCAGCAGTGATCGGGGGTGGAATCAGCCCCAGCATTTT.

The rearrangement joins TRBV27 to TRBJ2-5, with TRBD1 as a possible D gene (5 bases). Trimming removed 3 bases at V and 1 base at J, with 12 bases between. This CDR3 has 15 amino acids. CDR1 is MNHEY and CDR2 is SMNVEV in the germline V gene (reference sequence). CDR3 in DNA: TGTGCCAGCAGTTTTAAGGGGAACCTCCAAGAGACCCAGTACTTC. Protein product: CASSFKGNLQETQYF.

The chain joins TRBV27 to TRBJ2-3, with D maybe TRBD1 (6 bases). This CDR3 is 16 amino acids long. Between the trimmed V and J ends, which lost 8 bases and 6 bases, there was a span of 24 bases. Germline loops: CDR1 MNHEY, CDR2 SMNVEV (reference sequence). This CDR3 reads CASRTTVQGIRDTQYF. The CDR3 DNA is TGTGCCAGCCGCACCACAGTACAGGGAATCAGGGATACGCAGTATTTT.

This chain joins TRBV6-6 and TRBJ2-7; 9 bases line up with TRBD1. Germline V gene lookup returns CDR1 MNHNY and CDR2 SVGAGI (reference sequence). CDR3 length equals 13 residues. Germline trimming cut 4 bases from V and 6 bases from J; bases unmatched to any gene: 4. The CDR3 region is CASSWDRVSEQYF. The CDR3 bases are TGTGCCAGCAGTTGGGACAGGGTAAGCGAGCAGTACTTC.

The chain is built from TRBV30 and TRBJ2-7; D may be TRBD1 (5 bases). CDR3 length equals 12 residues. Trimming took off 2 bases at V and 8 bases at J, with 13 bases between the two ends. Looked up from germline, CDR1 is GTSNPN and CDR2 is SVGIG (reference sequence). The CDR3 region has the DNA TGTGCCTGGAGTCCCTCCAGGGTTAAGCAGTACTTC. Translating gives CAWSPSRVKQYF.

The chain combines TRBV4-3 with TRBJ2-3; 9 bases map to TRBD1. CDR3 length: 16 residues. CDR1 and CDR2 from the germline V gene are LGHNA and YSLEER. The V segment lost 4 bases and the J segment 2 bases; nucleotides outside the gene matches: 7. CDR3 sequence reads: CASSLTGTGTTDTQYF. CDR3 nucleotides: TGCGCCAGCAGCCTTACCGGGACAGGGACCACAGATACGCAGTATTTT.

CDR3 in amino acids: CASSSLSQGNYGYTF. The DNA of the CDR3 is TGCGCCAGCAGCTCCCTGTCACAGGGGAACTATGGCTACACCTTC. The chain links TRBV5-1 to TRBJ1-2; 7 bases fit TRBD1. In germline, CDR1 is SGHRS, CDR2 YFSETQ. CDR3 length: 15 amino acids. Germline trimming cut 3 bases from V and 2 bases from J; bases unmatched to any gene: 7. Looking up the rest from reference TRBV5-1 and TRBJ1-2 gives the full variable domain: KAGVTQTPRYLIKTRGQQVTLSCSPISGHRSVSWYQQTPGQGLQFLFEYFSETQRNKGNFPGRFSGRQFSNSRSEMNVSTLELGDSALYLCASSSLSQGNYGYTFGSGTRLTVV.

The chain recombines TRBV10-1 with TRBJ2-1; 11 nucleotides match TRBD2. The trim removed 0 bases at V and 6 bases at J, leaving 10 bases unmatched. CDR1 is WNHNN and CDR2 is SYGVQD in the germline V gene (reference sequence). CDR3 length: 18 residues. CDR3 sequence reads: CASSESTNLAGGRNEQFF. The CDR3 DNA follows: TGCGCCAGCAGTGAGTCGACAAACCTAGCGGGGGGACGCAATGAGCAGTTCTTC.

The chain recombines TRBV10-1 with TRBJ1-4, with D tentatively TRBD1 (6 bases). In germline, CDR1 is WNHNN, CDR2 SYGVQD (reference sequence). The CDR3 length is 13 residues. V lost 7 bases and J lost 7, with 13 bases in between. In nucleotides, the CDR3 is TGCGCCAGCAACGACAGGCTCGGTGAAAAACTGTTTTTT. Encoded protein: CASNDRLGEKLFF.

This rearrangement joins TRBV18 to TRBJ1-1; TRBD1 agrees at 8 bases. Germline CDR1 and CDR2: KGHSH and LQKENI. The CDR3 covers 16 residues. The junction had 7 bases not matched to a gene; V was cut back by 3 bases and J by 1 base. The CDR3: CASSPGWGTGNTEAFF. CDR3 in DNA: TGTGCCAGCTCACCTGGATGGGGGACAGGGAACACTGAAGCTTTCTTT. The entire variable domain, with the rest obtained from reference TRBV18 and TRBJ1-1, is as follows: NAGVMQNPRHLVRRRGQEARLRCSPMKGHSHVYWYRQLPEEGLKFMVYLQKENIIDESGMPKERFSAEFPKEGPSILRIQQVVRGDSAAYFCASSPGWGTGNTEAFFGQGTRLTVV.

The genes are TRBV10-3 and TRBJ1-1; maybe TRBD1 (5 bases). With 7 bases removed from V and 1 base from J, the gap between germline ends came to 10 bases. The CDR3 length is 13 residues. Germline CDR1 and CDR2: ENHRY and SYGVKD. The CDR3 region is CAITKTANTEAFF. As DNA, the CDR3 is TGTGCCATCACCAAGACAGCGAACACTGAAGCTTTCTTT.

The chain links TRBV5-1 to TRBJ2-1, with 12 bases that match TRBD2. The CDR3 consists of 15 residues. Germline CDR1 SGHRS, CDR2 YFSETQ. The trim removed 1 base at V and 5 bases at J, leaving 1 base unmatched. The CDR3 loop reads CASSLTSGGNNEQFF. As DNA, the CDR3 is TGCGCCAGCAGCTTGACTAGCGGGGGGAACAATGAGCAGTTCTTC.

This clone appeared a few times. The genes are TRBV5-1 and TRBJ1-4; no clear D. In germline, CDR1 is SGHRS, CDR2 YFSETQ. CDR3 length: 15 residues. Deletions cut 1 base from V and 0 bases from J, with 7 bases between. In DNA form, the CDR3 reads TGCGCCAGCAGCTTGACGGTTGCAACTAATGAAAAACTGTTTTTT. As protein: CASSLTVATNEKLFF.

V is TRBV27 and J is TRBJ2-7; tentative D call: TRBD1 (6 bases). From germline, CDR1 is MNHEY and CDR2 SMNVEV (reference sequence). The V gene lost 7 bases and the J gene lost 0 bases, with 16 bases spanning the gap. The CDR3 totals 15 residues. The CDR3 loop reads CASKKAGASSYEQYF. The CDR3 nucleotides read TGTGCCAGCAAGAAGGCAGGGGCCAGCTCCTACGAGCAGTACTTC.

This clone appeared a single time. The chain couples TRBV7-9 to TRBJ1-6; tentatively, D is TRBD1 (5 bases). From germline, CDR1 is SEHNR and CDR2 FQNEAQ (reference sequence). V was shortened by 4 bases and J by 9 bases, with 16 bases between the two germline ends. This CDR3 comprises 15 residues. In DNA, the CDR3 is TGTGCCAGCAGCTCGAACGCTAGGGGTGCTTCACCCCTCCACTTT. Translation: CASSSNARGASPLHF.

In this sample, this clone turned up a few times. The chain employs TRBV25-1 and TRBJ1-6, with TRBD1 matching 10 bases. The CDR3 covers 15 residues. Germline CDR1 is MGHDK and CDR2 is SYGVNS. The J segment lost 6 bases and the V segment lost 10 bases, leaving 9 bases of the junction unmatched. The CDR3 reads CAKRRDRGGNSPLHF. The CDR3 DNA reads TGTGCCAAACGCCGGGACAGGGGAGGTAATTCACCCCTCCACTTT.

The genes are TRBV4-1 and TRBJ2-7, with D possibly matching TRBD2 (6 bases). Germline CDR1 is MGHRA and CDR2 is YSYEKL. The CDR3 has 15 amino acids. V lost 1 base and J 7 bases, leaving 17 bases between the germline ends. The CDR3 region is CASSQGGTQGGEQYF. The CDR3 DNA sequence: TGCGCCAGCAGCCAAGGAGGGACTCAGGGTGGAGAGCAGTACTTC.

This clone was picked up a small number of times. This sequence joins TRBV7-8 and TRBJ2-3, with 9 bases that match TRBD1. The CDR3 covers 14 residues. Germline-derived CDR1 and CDR2 are SGHVS and FQNEAQ. The J segment lost 3 bases and the V segment lost 6 bases, leaving 4 bases of the junction unmatched. Here the CDR3 DNA reads TGTGCCAGCAGAAAGGGACAGGGTACAGATACGCAGTATTTT. This translates into CASRKGQGTDTQYF.

The V and J genes are TRBV10-1 and TRBJ2-3; a weak D match, TRBD1 (5 bases). This CDR3 has 16 residues. The ends were cut back, 4 bases at V and 2 bases at J, with 16 bases in the middle. CDR1 and CDR2 from the germline V gene are WNHNN and SYGVQD (reference sequence). The DNA of the CDR3 is TGCGCCAGCAGTGGGTCTCGTGACAGTGTCACAGATACGCAGTATTTT. Its translation: CASSGSRDSVTDTQYF.

The genes are TRBV7-9 and TRBJ2-6; no reliable D call. Per germline, CDR1 SEHNR and CDR2 FQNEAQ (reference sequence). CDR3 length: 13 residues. V lost 5 bases to trimming and J lost 1 base, with 3 bases between them. The CDR3: CASSPSGANVLTF. For the CDR3, the DNA is TGTGCCAGCAGCCCGTCTGGGGCCAACGTCCTGACTTTC.

The chain joins TRBV2 to TRBJ2-3, with D possibly matching TRBD2 (6 bases). V was cut by 3 bases and J by 1 base, with 17 bases left in between. Germline V gene lookup returns CDR1 SNHLY and CDR2 FYNNEI. CDR3 length: 17 amino acids. CDR3 DNA sequence: TGTGCCAGCAGTGATCGCAGGGAGGTAGATGGCACAGATACGCAGTATTTT. This encodes CASSDRREVDGTDTQYF.

V and J are TRBV2 and TRBJ2-5, with D perhaps matching TRBD1 (6 bases). The CDR3 has 15 amino acids. Germline V gene lookup returns CDR1 SNHLY and CDR2 FYNNEI. Trimming shortened V by 7 bases and J by 3 bases, and 18 bases separated the two germline ends. The CDR3 loop reads CASTVRWNREETQYF. CDR3 DNA sequence: TGTGCCAGCACCGTTCGGTGGAACAGGGAAGAGACCCAGTACTTC. The complete variable domain, with remaining parts taken from reference TRBV2 and TRBJ2-5, reads EPEVTQTPSHQVTQMGQEVILRCVPISNHLYFYWYRQILGQKVEFLVSFYNNEISEKSEIFDDQFSVERPDGSNFTLKIRSTKLEDSAMYFCASTVRWNREETQYFGPGTRLLVL.

The chain is built from TRBV28 and TRBJ2-5; TRBD1 matches at 11 bases. V was pared by 8 bases and J by 3 bases, with 2 bases of the junction left unmatched. CDR3 length: 13 residues. Looked up from germline, CDR1 is MDHEN and CDR2 is SYDVKM. In nucleotides, the CDR3 is TGTGCCAGCCGGGACAGGGGGAAAGAGACCCAGTACTTC. Amino acids: CASRDRGKETQYF.

J is TRBJ2-4 and V is TRBV7-2; 7 nucleotides align to TRBD2. The V and J ends lost 0 bases and 12 bases, in that order; junction bases with no gene match: 8. Looked up from germline, CDR1 is SGHTA and CDR2 is FQGNSA. The CDR3 totals 14 residues. CDR3 in amino acids: CASSLAGSWGGQYF. CDR3 DNA: TGTGCCAGCAGCTTAGCGGGTAGCTGGGGGGGTCAGTACTTC.

This sequence joins TRBV27 and TRBJ2-7; the match to TRBD2 covers 9 bases. V lost 2 bases to trimming and J lost 2 bases; unmatched junction nucleotides: 4. CDR1 MNHEY and CDR2 SMNVEV come from the germline V gene (reference sequence). CDR3 length: 15 amino acids. The CDR3 DNA follows: TGTGCCAGCAGTTTACTTCCTAGCGGGACCTACGAGCAGTACTTC. Translation: CASSLLPSGTYEQYF.

The chain combines TRBV4-2 with TRBJ2-1; tentative D call: TRBD1 (6 bases). The CDR3 totals 16 residues. Germline V gives CDR1 LGHNA, CDR2 YNFKEQ. V was shortened by 0 bases and J by 0 bases, with 9 bases between the two germline ends. CDR3 sequence: CASSQDQGSSYNEQFF. DNA for the CDR3: TGTGCCAGCAGCCAAGATCAGGGGAGCTCCTACAATGAGCAGTTCTTC.

This clone occurred a few times. Here the CDR3 reads CAISEYSLGQGGEQYF. In nucleotides, the CDR3 is TGTGCCATCAGTGAGTACTCCCTCGGACAGGGGGGCGAGCAGTACTTC. V is TRBV10-3 and J is TRBJ2-7; TRBD1 agrees at 10 bases. Germline lookup yields CDR1 ENHRY and CDR2 SYGVKD. V was pared by 1 base and J by 6 bases, with 9 bases of the junction left unmatched. This CDR3 region has 16 residues.